The clone carrying this T cell receptor (beta chain) was counted a few times. This sample was included in a study of cytomegalovirus exposure and HLA in healthy donors. CDR3 length equals 15 residues. Trimming cost V 2 bases and J 0 bases, with 6 bases left between them. The germline V gene has CDR1 SGHKS and CDR2 YYEKEE (reference sequence). The primer mix had 60 Vbeta and 13 Jbeta primers. Clones were read by immunoSEQ multiplex PCR, and TCRdb kept only the in-frame ones, dropping some. The table records around 85,000 clones, around three quarters of them present only once. The specimen sequenced was PBMCs. This chain uses TRBV5-5 with TRBJ1-6, with D maybe TRBD1 (5 bases). The TCR was taken from a male donor in good health and CMV-seronegative. The CDR3 region has the DNA TGTGCCAGCAGCTTTGACAGCTCCTATAATTCACCCCTCCACTTT. As protein: CASSFDSSYNSPLHF.